This TCR beta chain was sequenced in a study of blood T cell repertoires in COVID-19. Study at large: The United States, Italy and Spain provided the acute and convalescent COVID-19 samples.

CDR1 and CDR2 (germline): SGHNT, YYREEE (reference sequence). J lost 5 bases, V lost 0 bases, and 3 bases had no gene match. CDR3 length: 15 amino acids. Sequenced by immunoSEQ multiplex PCR; TCRdb stores in-frame clones only, minus some. The repertoire consists of about 170,000 clones, with approximately 84% occurring once and the leading ten covering 13% to 15%. The receptor was isolated from a man between 18 and 35 years old with active or convalescent COVID-19. The specimen was peripheral blood. J is TRBJ2-2 and V is TRBV5-4; TRBD2 matches at 8 bases. The CDR3 DNA sequence: TGTGCCAGCAGCTTGGGACGGGAGGGGACCGGGGAGCTGTTTTTT. This sequence encodes CASSLGREGTGELFF.